The clone carrying this T cell receptor beta chain was recorded at least ten times. Its antigen remains unknown. TCRdb processed the 5' RACE reads anew with MiXCR; each CDR3 protein has one entry. Found here are some 31,000 distinct CDR3 sequences, around 12% of them singletons; the top ten hold about 16%. The data are from a study of T-cell memory formation after mild COVID-19. V lost 5 bases to trimming and J lost 8 bases; unmatched junction nucleotides: 16. This CDR3 comprises 16 residues. The germline CDR1 and CDR2 sequences are SGHTA and FQGNSA. Whole-study findings and limits: The authors did not confirm SARS-CoV-2 specificity of second-wave clones peaking day 37.

Input material: PBMCs or a T cell subset sorted from them (not recorded which). This chain connects TRBV7-2 to TRBJ1-2; 8 bases line up with TRBD1. The TCR sequence derives from an adult woman who had mild COVID-19 (a few samples of this study predate the infection). Cell type and time point are not known. CDR3 in DNA: TGTGCCAGCAGCCCCGGAGGACAGGGTCGGGTTGGAGGCTACACCTTC. It yields the protein CASSPGGQGRVGGYTF. The whole variable domain, filled in from reference TRBV7-2 and TRBJ1-2, reads GAGVSQSPSNKVTEKGKDVELRCDPISGHTALYWYRQSLGQGLEFLIYFQGNSAPDKSGLPSDRFSAERTGGSVSTLTIQRTQQEDSAVYLCASSPGGQGRVGGYTFGSGTRLTVV.